This entry concerns a single T cell receptor (beta chain). The antigen is not known. Method: immunoSEQ multiplex PCR; TCRdb's copy keeps in-frame clones and lacks some. The sample lists some 130,000 clones, around 89% occurring once. This specimen comes from a study of T cells in localized non-small cell lung cancer. Study-wide results and caveats: The study linked higher blood T cell density to longer overall survival. Adjacent lung was found to contain a median approximately 60 of the top 100 tumor clones. Uninvolved nearby lung showed the greatest T cell clonality, exceeding that found in tumor.

This receptor was taken from a female donor older than 55 with stage I lung adenocarcinoma. The source was peripheral blood, collected before any cancer treatment.

As DNA, the CDR3 is TGTGCCAGCAGTTCCGACTACAACGAGCAGTACTTC. Translating it yields CASSSDYNEQYF. The chain joins TRBV6-5 to TRBJ2-7, with D possibly being TRBD2 (5 bases). The germline V gene has CDR1 MNHEY and CDR2 SVGAGI. Trimming took off 4 bases at V and 5 bases at J, with 9 bases between the two ends. The length of the CDR3 is 12 residues.